These 17 T cell receptor beta chains were all obtained from the same sample, sequenced in a study of low-dose radiotherapy and immunotherapy resistance in tumors. Gene-specific TRAV and TRBV primers were used for first-strand cDNA, covering alpha and beta chains. It was with a constant-region primer and a V-primer adapter that TCRs were amplified over around 18 PCR cycles. Each CDR3 protein gets one entry after TCRdb re-called the reads with MiXCR. The data show tens of thousands of distinct CDR3 sequences, with roughly 20% seen just once and 9.5% to 15% held by the top ten. This sample's time point: after trial treatment. Documented treatment: LDRT plus nivolumab, ipilimumab, low-dose cyclophosphamide and aspirin (RACIN trial). This specimen was PBMCs, taken after low-dose radiotherapy plus immunotherapy. Receptor source: a female donor with ovarian cancer.

The chain couples TRBV9 to TRBJ1-5, with D tentatively TRBD1 (6 bases). The germline V and J ends were trimmed by 4 bases and 0 bases, with 17 bases remaining between them. Per germline, CDR1 SGDLS and CDR2 YYNGEE. This CDR3 is 17 amino acids long. CDR3 residues: CASSPGTHEYSNQPQHF. The CDR3 coding sequence is TGTGCCAGCAGCCCTGGGACACATGAATATAGCAATCAGCCCCAGCATTTT. The variable domain in full, completed from reference TRBV9 and TRBJ1-5, reads DSGVTQTPKHLITATGQRVTLRCSPRSGDLSVYWYQQSLDQGLQFLIQYYNGEERAKGNILERFSAQQFPDLHSELNLSSLELGDSALYFCASSPGTHEYSNQPQHFGDGTRLSIL.

In this sample, this clonotype turned up many times. The chain employs TRBV19 and TRBJ2-5; unclear D gene. V dropped 3 bases and J dropped 2 bases, with 10 bases sitting between them. This CDR3 region has 14 residues. Germline V gene data show CDR1 as LNHDA and CDR2 as SQIVND (reference sequence). The CDR3 is CASSIRQQQETQYF. DNA of the CDR3: TGTGCCAGTAGTATTCGTCAGCAGCAAGAGACCCAGTACTTC.

This clonotype was found many times. The chain joins TRBV7-9 to TRBJ1-2; TRBD1 aligns across 7 bases. The CDR3 sequence is 19 residues long. Germline V gene data show CDR1 as SEHNR and CDR2 as FQNEAQ (reference sequence). The V segment lost 1 base and the J segment 4 bases; nucleotides outside the gene matches: 18. CDR3 coding DNA: TGTGCCAGCAGCTTAGTTAGGGGGCCGGACGCTTTCCTGAGCTATGGCTACACCTTC. Encoded protein: CASSLVRGPDAFLSYGYTF.

This clonotype was observed a few times. The chain joins TRBV19 to TRBJ1-1; D not resolved. V was pared by 3 bases and J by 2 bases, with 7 bases between. The CDR3 runs 13 residues. Germline V gene lookup returns CDR1 LNHDA and CDR2 SQIVND (reference sequence). CDR3 DNA: TGTGCCAGTAGTATCCGGCCAAACACTGAAGCTTTCTTT. Protein: CASSIRPNTEAFF.

At least ten counts were recorded for this clonotype. V is TRBV5-1 and J is TRBJ2-7; D gene uncertain. Trimming took 0 bases from V and 6 from J, leaving 13 bases between them. Germline CDR1 SGHRS, CDR2 YFSETQ. This CDR3 is 14 amino acids long. DNA of the CDR3: TGCGCCAGCAGCTTGGCCACACAGAGGATCGAGCAGTACTTC. Its translation: CASSLATQRIEQYF.

The rearrangement links TRBV3-1 to TRBJ2-7, with 8 nucleotides matching TRBD1. The CDR3 totals 15 residues. V was clipped by 4 bases and J by 0 bases; unmatched bases: 5. Germline CDR1 is LGHDT and CDR2 is YNNKEL (reference sequence). The chain's CDR3 is CASSRPQGASYEQYF. For the CDR3, the DNA is TGTGCCAGCAGCCGCCCGCAGGGGGCCTCCTACGAGCAGTACTTC.

The table lists this clonotype with a few counts. The V call is TRBV6-2 or TRBV6-3, the J call TRBJ1-1, with D unclear. The germline CDR1 and CDR2 sequences are MNHEY and SVGEGT. The CDR3 consists of 15 residues. V dropped 6 bases and J dropped 5 bases, with 19 bases sitting between them. The DNA of the CDR3 is TGTGCCAGCAGACTGACGGGGATTCCGGGAACTGAAGCTTTCTTT. Amino acids: CASRLTGIPGTEAFF.

The chain employs TRBV6-2 or TRBV6-3 and TRBJ2-1; TRBD2 matches at 8 bases. CDR1 MNHEY and CDR2 SVGEGT come from the germline V gene. The CDR3 is made up of 14 amino acids. The J segment lost 6 bases and the V segment lost 5 bases, leaving 6 bases of the junction unmatched. The CDR3 spells CASSERGLGNEQFF. In DNA, the CDR3 is TGTGCCAGCAGTGAACGGGGACTAGGCAATGAGCAGTTCTTC.

This clonotype has a count of ten or more. The chain links TRBV5-5 to TRBJ2-1, with 11 bases that match TRBD2. CDR3 length equals 15 residues. Trimming at V came to 4 bases and at J to 7 bases, leaving 7 bases not matched to a gene. The germline V gene has CDR1 SGHKS and CDR2 YYEKEE (reference sequence). The CDR3 DNA sequence: TGTGCCAGCAGCCCGGTCGGGACTAGCGGTAATGAGCAGTTCTTC. Its protein is CASSPVGTSGNEQFF.

The table lists this clonotype with many counts. The rearrangement joins TRBV28 to TRBJ2-5; D is unresolved. The germline gives CDR1 MDHEN, CDR2 SYDVKM. The CDR3 has 13 amino acids. V shed 3 bases and J shed 5 bases, with 10 bases lying between them. CDR3 DNA sequence: TGTGCCAGCAGTTTGCGGTCACCGGAGACCCAGTACTTC. Translated, it gives CASSLRSPETQYF.

There are many counts of this clonotype. The chain is built from TRBV20-1 and TRBJ2-5, with 9 bases aligning to TRBD1. V lost 6 bases and J lost 5; bases outside the gene matches: 10. This CDR3 has 14 residues. Per germline, CDR1 DFQATT and CDR2 SNEGSKA (reference sequence). DNA for the CDR3: TGCAGTGCGGGAGGACAGGGGCGATTGGAGACCCAGTACTTC. This encodes CSAGGQGRLETQYF.

This clonotype was picked up a small number of times. The gene calls are TRBV6-6 and TRBJ2-3, with 7 bases lining up with TRBD1. Germline V gene lookup returns CDR1 MNHNY and CDR2 SVGAGI (reference sequence). V lost 7 bases and J lost 4; bases outside the gene matches: 11. There are 15 residues in the CDR3. The CDR3 sequence: CASILDRATPDTQYF. The DNA for the CDR3 is TGTGCCAGCATCCTCGACAGGGCCACCCCAGATACGCAGTATTTT.

V usage is TRBV18 and J usage is TRBJ2-4; a weak D match, TRBD2 (6 bases). Trimming shortened V by 3 bases and J by 0 bases, and 15 bases separated the two germline ends. Germline CDR1 KGHSH, CDR2 LQKENI. This CDR3 contains 17 residues. The CDR3 reads CASSPTREGLAKNIQYF. As DNA, the CDR3 is TGTGCCAGCTCACCGACTAGGGAAGGGCTAGCCAAAAACATTCAGTACTTC.

As for this clonotype: The junction departs from germline at one end; a sequencing error may be responsible. The chain combines TRBV5-1 with TRBJ2-2, with TRBD2 matching 10 bases. Looked up from germline, CDR1 is SGHRS and CDR2 is YFSETQ. There are 16 residues in the CDR3. For the CDR3, the DNA is TGTGCCAGCAGCCATTCTAGCGGGGGTAACACCGGGGAGCTGTTTTTT. Translation: CASSHSSGGNTGELFF.

The chain recombines TRBV7-3 with TRBJ2-1; D not resolved. With 4 bases removed from V and 4 bases from J, the gap between germline ends came to 14 bases. CDR3 length: 15 residues. Germline assignment: CDR1 SGHTA and CDR2 FQGTGA. In DNA, the CDR3 is TGTGCCAGCAGCTCGTACGGCGGAGCTTACAATGAGCAGTTCTTC. This translates into CASSSYGGAYNEQFF.

This clonotype was counted many times. The CDR3 DNA reads as TGTGCCAGCAGCTTCGGGACAGGGAAGGGAAACACCATATATTTT. Encoded protein: CASSFGTGKGNTIYF. This sequence joins TRBV7-2 and TRBJ1-3, with 9 positions matching TRBD1. Germline CDR1 reads SGHTA; CDR2 reads FQGNSA. CDR3 length: 15 residues. The junction had 4 bases not matched to a gene; V was cut back by 3 bases and J by 4 bases.

The table lists this clonotype with many counts. The V call is TRBV15, the J call TRBJ2-7; D is unclear. The CDR3 spans 14 residues. CDR1 LNHNV and CDR2 YYDKDF come from the germline V gene (reference sequence). V gave up 0 bases and J gave up 1 base, with 7 bases separating them. CDR3 DNA sequence: TGTGCCACCAGCAGAGATCGCGGTTCCTACGAGCAGTACTTC. Translated: CATSRDRGSYEQYF.